Presented here are 4 T cell receptor beta chains from one specimen sequenced in a study of PD-L1 blockade in urothelial cancer. Described time point: peripheral blood 6 weeks after treatment start. Repertoires were generated with immunoSEQ multiplex PCR, while TCRdb's copy carries only in-frame clones and drops some. The table records approximately 91,000 clones, 75% to 90% of them present only once. The sample was PBMCs, taken around atezolizumab (anti-PD-L1) treatment. These receptors were collected from a man aged 65-85 years with urothelial cancer.

This clone is a singleton in its sample. The chain links TRBV5-6 to TRBJ2-4, with no clear D. Trimming stripped 1 base from V and 0 bases from J, with 5 bases between. The CDR3 is 14 amino acids. Germline loops: CDR1 SGHDT, CDR2 YYEEEE. The CDR3 sequence is CASSLKRAKNIQYF. CDR3 DNA sequence: TGTGCCAGCAGCTTGAAGCGAGCCAAAAACATTCAGTACTTC.

The chain carries TRBV6-1 and TRBJ2-2; perhaps TRBD1 as D (8 bases). Germline lookup yields CDR1 MNHNS and CDR2 SASEGT. This CDR3 has 15 residues. Trimming stripped 7 bases from V and 5 bases from J, with 17 bases between. The CDR3, as DNA: TGTGCCAGCATACAGGGGGGGCCGTGGACCGGGGAGCTGTTTTTT. As protein: CASIQGGPWTGELFF.

The chain is built from TRBV5-1 and TRBJ1-1; D unresolved. Trimming took 4 bases from V and 11 from J, leaving 18 bases between them. The CDR3 is 13 residues long. Germline V gives CDR1 SGHRS, CDR2 YFSETQ. The CDR3 sequence: CASSPSQHYRAFF. The CDR3 DNA reads as TGCGCCAGCAGCCCCAGCCAACACTATCGCGCTTTCTTT.

This sequence joins TRBV5-8 and TRBJ1-4; the match to TRBD1 covers 8 bases. With 5 bases clipped from V and 5 bases from J, the junction kept 8 bases outside the gene matches. Per the germline V gene, CDR1 is SGHTS and CDR2 is YDEGEE. The CDR3 loop spans 15 amino acids. The CDR3 protein is CASRPQGAINEKLFF. The CDR3 bases are TGTGCCAGCAGACCTCAGGGGGCGATCAATGAAAAACTGTTTTTT. Filled out from reference TRBV5-8 and TRBJ1-4, the complete variable domain reads EAGVTQSPTHLIKTRGQQATLRCSPISGHTSVYWYQQALGLGLQFLLWYDEGEERNRGNFPPRFSGRQFPNYSSELNVNALELEDSALYLCASRPQGAINEKLFFGSGTQLSVL.